The present T cell receptor beta chain was sequenced within a study of OX40 agonist ivuxolimab in advanced cancers. The overall study: The patients' treatment was ivuxolimab, an agonistic anti-OX40 (CD134) antibody. Those treated in dose escalation had hepatocellular carcinoma, melanoma, renal cell cancer or head and neck cancer.

Assay: immunoSEQ multiplex PCR; the TCRdb copy retains only in-frame clones and omits some. This table holds approximately 76,000 clones, around 88% found once. This receptor was identified in an adult with an advanced solid tumor such as melanoma, head and neck, liver or kidney cancer. The sample was CD4+ or CD8+ T cells sorted from blood, taken in a trial of the OX40 agonist ivuxolimab.

DNA for the CDR3: TGTGCCAGCAGCAGAAACAGGGGGCGCACAGATGGCTACACCTTC. Translated: CASSRNRGRTDGYTF. V usage is TRBV7-9 and J usage is TRBJ1-2; TRBD1 matches at 9 bases. The CDR3 is 15 residues long. With V trimmed by 5 bases and J by 6 bases, 10 bases remained unmatched. Germline CDR1 is SEHNR and CDR2 is FQNEAQ (reference sequence).